The 4 T cell receptor beta chains listed next were all sequenced from one sample in a study of cytomegalovirus exposure and HLA in healthy donors. The PCR used 60 Vbeta and 13 Jbeta primers. Using immunoSEQ multiplex PCR, the repertoire was profiled, and TCRdb retains in-frame clones only, with some absent. The data show some 140,000 clones, 74% seen once. The specimen sequenced was PBMCs. The receptors were sampled from a man aged 25-40 years in good health and CMV-seronegative.

V and J are TRBV18 and TRBJ2-2; 7 nucleotides agree with TRBD1. Germline CDR1 reads KGHSH; CDR2 reads LQKENI. The CDR3 is made up of 15 amino acids. The ends lost 4 bases at V and 6 bases at J; junction bases unmatched: 8. The CDR3 loop reads CASSQRDSEAGELFF. The CDR3 DNA is TGTGCCAGCTCACAAAGGGACAGCGAGGCCGGGGAGCTGTTTTTT. The full variable domain, in which reference TRBV18 and TRBJ2-2 provide the parts outside the CDR3, is NAGVMQNPRHLVRRRGQEARLRCSPMKGHSHVYWYRQLPEEGLKFMVYLQKENIIDESGMPKERFSAEFPKEGPSILRIQQVVRGDSAAYFCASSQRDSEAGELFFGEGSRLTVL.

The chain recombines TRBV2 with TRBJ1-4; D remains unclear. Germline assignment: CDR1 SNHLY and CDR2 FYNNEI. Trimming removed 3 bases at V and 8 bases at J, with 13 bases between. The CDR3 is 14 amino acids. CDR3 in amino acids: CASSDPAVGEKLFF. For the CDR3, the DNA is TGTGCCAGCAGTGACCCGGCGGTAGGCGAAAAACTGTTTTTT.

V is TRBV5-6 and J is TRBJ2-7, with TRBD1 matching over 8 bases. Germline CDR1 reads SGHDT; CDR2 reads YYEEEE. CDR3 length: 14 amino acids. The ends lost 6 bases at V and 0 bases at J; junction bases unmatched: 5. The DNA for the CDR3 is TGTGCCAGCACGTCCGGGACAGGCTCCTACGAGCAGTACTTC. It translates to CASTSGTGSYEQYF.

The chain combines TRBV28 with TRBJ2-3; 12 bases are shared with TRBD2. CDR1 is MDHEN and CDR2 is SYDVKM in the germline V gene. Trimming removed 3 bases from V and 2 bases from J; junction bases left unmatched: 6. CDR3 size: 17 residues. Here the CDR3 reads CASSFRTSGAFTDTQYF. The CDR3 DNA is TGTGCCAGCAGTTTTCGGACTAGCGGGGCCTTCACAGATACGCAGTATTTT.